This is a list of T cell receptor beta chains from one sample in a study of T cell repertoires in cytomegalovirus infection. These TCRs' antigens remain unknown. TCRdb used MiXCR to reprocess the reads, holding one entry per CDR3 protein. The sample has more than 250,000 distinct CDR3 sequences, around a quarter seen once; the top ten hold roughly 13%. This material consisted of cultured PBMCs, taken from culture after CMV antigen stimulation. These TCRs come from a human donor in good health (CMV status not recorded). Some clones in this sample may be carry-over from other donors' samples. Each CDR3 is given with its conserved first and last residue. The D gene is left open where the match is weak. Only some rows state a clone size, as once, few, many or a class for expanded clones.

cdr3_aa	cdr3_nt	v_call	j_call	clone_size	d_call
CASSAGLAGYNEQFF	TGTGCCAGCAGTGCGGGACTAGCGGGGTACAATGAGCAGTTCTTC	TRBV6-1	TRBJ2-1	many	TRBD2
CASSSPAGRYYGYTF	TGTGCCAGCAGTTCCCCAGCAGGGAGATACTATGGCTACACCTTC	TRBV28	TRBJ1-2	.	.
CASSQERTASLNYGYTF	TGCGCCAGCAGCCAAGAACGTACAGCGTCCCTAAACTATGGCTACACCTTC	TRBV4-3	TRBJ1-2	.	.
CASSWRTGGNGYTF	TGTGCCAGCAGCTGGAGGACGGGTGGCAATGGCTACACCTTC	TRBV7-2	TRBJ1-2	many	.
CASKDAGTSLEQFF	TGTGCCAGCAAAGACGCCGGGACTAGCCTCGAGCAGTTCTTC	TRBV25-1	TRBJ2-1	.	TRBD2
CAWDKTGTPWPLHF	TGTGCCTGGGACAAAACAGGGACCCCTTGGCCCCTCCACTTT	TRBV30	TRBJ1-6	.	.
CASSSPWFVGNEQFF	TGTGCCAGCAGCTCCCCATGGTTCGTGGGGAATGAGCAGTTCTTC	TRBV5-4	TRBJ2-1	.	.
CASSWDEAGAHNEQFF	TGTGCCAGCAGTTGGGACGAAGCGGGAGCCCACAATGAGCAGTTCTTC	TRBV6-2/TRBV6-3	TRBJ2-1	.	TRBD2
CASRHSGSTDTQYF	TGTGCCAGCAGACACTCTGGGAGCACAGATACGCAGTATTTT	TRBV12-3/TRBV12-4	TRBJ2-3	few	.
CAWKGVAGNTGELFF	TGTGCCTGGAAGGGGGTAGCGGGGAACACCGGGGAGCTGTTTTTT	TRBV30	TRBJ2-2	few	.
CASSLEGAIAYYGYTF	TGTGCCAGCAGCTTAGAAGGGGCGATCGCATACTATGGCTACACCTTC	TRBV7-2	TRBJ1-2	.	.
CASSRLDRNTGELFF	TGCGCCAGCAGCCGATTGGACAGGAACACCGGGGAGCTGTTTTTT	TRBV4-1	TRBJ2-2	.	.
CASSLAQVKGYGYTF	TGTGCCAGCAGCTTGGCCCAAGTTAAGGGCTATGGCTACACCTTC	TRBV11-2	TRBJ1-2	few	.
CASNLFGAGQDEQFF	TGTGCCAGCAACCTTTTCGGGGCGGGTCAGGATGAGCAGTTCTTC	TRBV6-2/TRBV6-3	TRBJ2-1	few	.
CAISDGTNYGYTF	TGTGCCATCAGTGACGGGACAAATTATGGCTACACCTTC	TRBV10-3	TRBJ1-2	.	.
CASSQDGLAGGYEQYF	TGTGCCAGCAGCCAAGATGGACTAGCGGGAGGCTACGAGCAGTACTTC	TRBV4-1	TRBJ2-7	.	TRBD2
CASSSGLGEPQHF	TGTGCCAGCAGCTCGGGATTAGGTGAGCCCCAGCATTTT	TRBV11-2	TRBJ1-5	few	.
CSASLLVGTGELFF	TGCAGTGCTAGTCTTCTGGTTGGCACCGGGGAGCTGTTTTTT	TRBV20-1	TRBJ2-2	.	.
CASSRRGTGLWSEQYF	TGTGCCAGCAGCCGACGAGGGACAGGGCTATGGTCCGAGCAGTACTTC	TRBV7-2	TRBJ2-7	.	TRBD1
CATNSKLRDYNSYEQYF	TGTGCCACCAACAGTAAACTCCGGGACTACAACTCCTACGAGCAGTACTTC	TRBV28	TRBJ2-7	.	TRBD2
CASSLQNSGADTQYF	TGTGCCAGCAGCTTACAGAACTCCGGCGCAGATACGCAGTATTTT	TRBV7-3	TRBJ2-3	many	.
CSVPPVGGWLGPEETQYF	TGCAGCGTCCCGCCGGTTGGGGGTTGGTTGGGCCCGGAGGAGACCCAGTACTTC	TRBV29-1	TRBJ2-5	.	.
CASSLAGDQRDTQYF	TGTGCCAGCAGCTTAGCGGGGGATCAGCGGGATACGCAGTATTTT	TRBV7-2	TRBJ2-3	once	.
CAISESYANTEAFF	TGTGCCATCAGTGAGTCGTACGCGAACACTGAAGCTTTCTTT	TRBV10-3	TRBJ1-1	.	.
CASSPGTSRREQFF	TGTGCCAGCAGCCCCGGGACTTCAAGGCGTGAGCAGTTCTTC	TRBV7-8	TRBJ2-1	few	.
CSASMGTNEKLFF	TGCAGCGCGAGCATGGGGACTAATGAAAAACTGTTTTTT	TRBV29-1	TRBJ1-4	few	.
CASSSEGSAYNEQFF	TGTGCCAGCAGCTCCGAGGGTAGCGCCTACAATGAGCAGTTCTTC	TRBV7-6	TRBJ2-1	few	.
CASSSGTSGRLQETQYF	TGTGCCAGTAGTTCCGGGACTAGCGGGAGGCTCCAAGAGACCCAGTACTTC	TRBV19	TRBJ2-5	few	TRBD2
CASRSGYRGHEQFF	TGTGCCAGCAGGAGCGGATACAGGGGCCATGAGCAGTTCTTC	TRBV28	TRBJ2-1	.	TRBD1
CASGTWDTEAFF	TGTGCTAGTGGGACCTGGGACACTGAAGCTTTCTTT	TRBV12-5	TRBJ1-1	.	.
CATSDGGLSASQYF	TGTGCCACCAGTGATGGGGGTCTTAGCGCTTCGCAGTATTTT	TRBV24-1	TRBJ2-3	few	.
CASSYLGRLGGTEAFF	TGTGCCAGCAGTTACCTGGGCCGTCTAGGGGGCACTGAAGCTTTCTTT	TRBV6-5	TRBJ1-1	.	.
CASSLSGIGEKLFF	TGTGCCAGCAGTTTATCAGGGATCGGCGAAAAACTGTTTTTT	TRBV28	TRBJ1-4	.	.
CSAAASGSPNEQFF	TGCAGTGCTGCCGCTAGCGGGAGTCCGAATGAGCAGTTCTTC	TRBV20-1	TRBJ2-1	.	TRBD2
CAWSPRTGSDEKLFF	TGTGCCTGGAGTCCGAGGACAGGGAGTGACGAAAAACTGTTTTTT	TRBV30	TRBJ1-4	.	TRBD1
CASNKQGGGTEAFF	TGTGCCAGCAACAAACAGGGAGGGGGCACTGAAGCTTTCTTT	TRBV7-9	TRBJ1-1	.	.
CASSLSRINEQFF	TGTGCCAGCAGCTTATCGCGGATCAATGAGCAGTTCTTC	TRBV7-2	TRBJ2-1	many	.
CSVEDRRGISADTQYF	TGCAGCGTTGAAGATAGACGGGGAATTAGCGCAGATACGCAGTATTTT	TRBV29-1	TRBJ2-3	.	.
CASSVGATGSDEQFF	TGTGCCAGCAGCGTAGGTGCTACAGGAAGCGATGAGCAGTTCTTC	TRBV9	TRBJ2-1	.	.
CASSRNSRLEPHEKLFF	TGCGCCAGCAGCCGAAACAGTCGATTGGAGCCCCATGAAAAACTGTTTTTT	TRBV4-3	TRBJ1-4	.	.
CASSYSNQARGKLFF	TGTGCCAGCAGTTACTCGAACCAGGCCAGGGGAAAACTGTTTTTT	TRBV6-5	TRBJ1-4	.	.
CASSQDPGGVTEAFF	TGCGCCAGCAGCCAAGATCCGGGCGGGGTCACTGAAGCTTTCTTT	TRBV4-1	TRBJ1-1	.	.
CASSLGAKQETQYF	TGTGCCAGCAGCTTAGGGGCAAAACAAGAGACCCAGTACTTC	TRBV7-2	TRBJ2-5	few	.
CASRWGGNTEAFF	TGTGCCAGCAGGTGGGGGGGGAACACTGAAGCTTTCTTT	TRBV27	TRBJ1-1	few	.
CSAPWRVAYNEQFF	TGCAGTGCACCCTGGAGGGTAGCCTACAATGAGCAGTTCTTC	TRBV20-1	TRBJ2-1	few	.
CASSSRDRETQYF	TGTGCCAGCAGCTCCCGGGACAGGGAGACCCAGTACTTC	TRBV5-5	TRBJ2-5	.	TRBD1
CASSKDRGNTEAFF	TGTGCCAGCAGCAAAGACAGGGGGAACACTGAAGCTTTCTTT	TRBV7-2	TRBJ1-1	.	TRBD1
CASSPTVASGRNEQYF	TGTGCCAGCAGCCCCACTGTGGCTAGCGGGAGGAACGAGCAGTACTTC	TRBV7-2	TRBJ2-7	.	TRBD2
CASSKSLSSGANVLTF	TGTGCCAGCAGCAAAAGCTTAAGCTCTGGGGCCAACGTCCTGACTTTC	TRBV13	TRBJ2-6	.	.
CASSQDSGRGDEQFF	TGTGCCAGCAGCCAAGATAGCGGGAGGGGTGATGAGCAGTTCTTC	TRBV14	TRBJ2-1	.	TRBD2
CASSQTRLEAFF	TGTGCCAGCAGCCAAACGAGACTAGAAGCTTTCTTT	TRBV14	TRBJ1-1	many	.
CATSRALSNQPQHF	TGTGCCACCAGCAGAGCACTTTCCAATCAGCCCCAGCATTTT	TRBV15	TRBJ1-5	once	.